The rows below give T cell receptor beta chains drawn from one sample of a study of beta chain features in type 1 diabetes. Sequencing used immunoSEQ multiplex PCR; TCRdb keeps in-frame clones, though not all of them. The sample lists about 280,000 clones; over 12% were seen once. The sequenced material came from naive CD4+ T cells from blood. The receptors stem from a man aged 18 to 30 with type 1 diabetes. CDR3s include the opening cysteine and the closing phenylalanine or tryptophan. The D gene is left open where the match is weak. The size of a clone is reported for some rows only, either as once, few or many, or as a class for expanded clones.

d_call j_call clone_size cdr3_length v_call cdr3_aa
TRBD2 TRBJ2-7 . 18 TRBV30 CAWSVWPPGLAGDREQYF
. TRBJ1-5 few 14 TRBV6-1 CASSLDGENQPQHF
. TRBJ2-5 . 14 TRBV5-1 CASSLFISQETQYF
. TRBJ1-5 . 14 TRBV18 CASSPRQINQPQHF
. TRBJ2-7 . 11 TRBV6-5 CASSRGYEQYF
. TRBJ2-2 few 14 TRBV2 CASRRALDIGELFF
. TRBJ2-3 . 13 TRBV4-2 CASSQDALDTQYF
. TRBJ1-4 . 13 TRBV18 CASSPPVSEKLFF
TRBD2 TRBJ2-1 few 15 TRBV6-5 CASSRQREGTNEQFF
TRBD1 TRBJ1-1 . 11 TRBV20-1 CSARGQGEAFF
TRBD2 TRBJ2-1 few 15 TRBV27 CASSTLRLAGDEQFF
. TRBJ2-7 few 11 TRBV12-5 CASGSGVTIHF
TRBD1 TRBJ1-4 few 16 TRBV4-1 CASSQERTGGREKLFF
TRBD2 TRBJ2-1 few 14 TRBV9 CASSVAPSGGSAFF
TRBD2 TRBJ2-1 . 18 TRBV5-6 CASSPRWHRLAGGHEQFF
. TRBJ1-2 . 11 TRBV20-1 CSARLSYGYTF
TRBD2 TRBJ2-1 few 16 TRBV6-6 CASSYSGQREWNEQFF
. TRBJ2-7 few 15 TRBV4-3 CASSPRARGRDEQYF
TRBD1 TRBJ1-2 few 15 TRBV27 CASSSPGQGADGYTF
. TRBJ1-1 . 16 TRBV2 CASSTTGSLRHTEAFF
TRBD2 TRBJ2-1 many 16 TRBV15 CATSRDLASGEDEQFF
. TRBJ2-1 . 14 TRBV29-1 CSVESRLSGNEQFF
TRBD2 TRBJ2-5 . 15 TRBV5-1 CASSLSGGREETQYF
TRBD1 TRBJ2-7 few 15 TRBV7-2 CASSLGTGGSYEQYF
TRBD2 TRBJ2-3 few 15 TRBV7-6 CASSPGTSVTDTQYF
. TRBJ1-1 . 15 TRBV18 CASSPPSLGGTEAFF
TRBD1 TRBJ1-5 few 15 TRBV28 CASRTGQGRDQPQHF
. TRBJ2-3 . 14 TRBV7-9 CASSLGQGLDTQYF
TRBD2 TRBJ2-3 . 16 TRBV4-1 CASSPRLAGGADTQYF
. TRBJ2-5 few 16 TRBV18 CASSPRNRVGQETQYF
. TRBJ2-2 few 14 TRBV28 CASSSGQTTGELFF
TRBD2 TRBJ2-7 . 17 TRBV7-8 CASSLVAGGRTSYEQYF
TRBD2 TRBJ2-5 . 19 TRBV4-3 CASSPRRGWAGEVQETQYF
TRBD2 TRBJ2-3 . 15 TRBV5-4 CASSPRTSGGYTQYF
TRBD1 TRBJ2-1 . 13 TRBV7-9 CASSRGQGWEQFF
. TRBJ2-3 few 17 TRBV27 CASSSHPSFRVTDTQYF
. TRBJ1-4 . 15 TRBV5-1 CASSLDAVQNEKLFF
TRBD1 TRBJ1-1 few 13 TRBV30 CAWIKDRVGAAFF
. TRBJ2-7 few 14 TRBV2 CASSWRGSSYEQYF
TRBD1 TRBJ2-1 . 17 TRBV7-9 CASSPGLGQASYNEQFF
TRBD2 TRBJ2-7 . 14 TRBV4-3 CASSLRGGSGEQYF
TRBD2 TRBJ2-1 . 16 TRBV13 CASSLGGTSVGNEQFF
TRBD1 TRBJ2-7 few 16 TRBV5-1 CASSAQTGMPSYEQYF
TRBD2 TRBJ2-3 few 14 TRBV6-6 CASRRGGITDTQYF
TRBD1 TRBJ1-1 once 16 TRBV5-1 CASSSGTGRMNTEAFF
. TRBJ2-5 few 15 TRBV25-1 CASSEYRGNRETQYF
TRBD2 TRBJ2-2 . 14 TRBV5-1 CASSLTTSAGELFF
TRBD2 TRBJ2-7 . 17 TRBV14 CASSQLIAGGPRDEQYF
. TRBJ2-7 . 14 TRBV9 CASSLAPLAYEQYF
TRBD2 TRBJ2-5 few 16 TRBV11-2 CASGPRGGGKRETQYF
. TRBJ2-1 . 12 TRBV29-1 CSVAGFYNEQFF
. TRBJ2-7 . 14 TRBV5-4 CASSLGRARDEQYF
. TRBJ2-7 few 17 TRBV9 CASSVEAAGKRWGEQYF
. TRBJ1-3 . 15 TRBV18 CASSPPSGFGNTIYF
. TRBJ2-5 few 14 TRBV9 CASSSRTDGETQYF
. TRBJ1-1 . 15 TRBV15 CATTPHYRDRTEAFF
TRBD1 TRBJ2-5 few 14 TRBV5-1 CASSPQTGEETQYF
TRBD2 TRBJ2-7 . 15 TRBV7-9 CAGTSGRARNGEQYF
TRBD1 TRBJ2-7 few 15 TRBV6-5 CASSYSGRQGYEQYF